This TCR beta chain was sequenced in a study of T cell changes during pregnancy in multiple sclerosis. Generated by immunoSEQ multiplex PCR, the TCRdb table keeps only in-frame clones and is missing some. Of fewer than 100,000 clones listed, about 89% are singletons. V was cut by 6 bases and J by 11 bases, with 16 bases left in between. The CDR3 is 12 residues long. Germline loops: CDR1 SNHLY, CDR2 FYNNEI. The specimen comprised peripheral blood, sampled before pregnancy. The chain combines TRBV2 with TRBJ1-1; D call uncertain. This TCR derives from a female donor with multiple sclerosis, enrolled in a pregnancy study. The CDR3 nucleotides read TGTGCCAGCAGGGAATGGGGTCAGCGGGCTTTCTTT. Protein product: CASREWGQRAFF.